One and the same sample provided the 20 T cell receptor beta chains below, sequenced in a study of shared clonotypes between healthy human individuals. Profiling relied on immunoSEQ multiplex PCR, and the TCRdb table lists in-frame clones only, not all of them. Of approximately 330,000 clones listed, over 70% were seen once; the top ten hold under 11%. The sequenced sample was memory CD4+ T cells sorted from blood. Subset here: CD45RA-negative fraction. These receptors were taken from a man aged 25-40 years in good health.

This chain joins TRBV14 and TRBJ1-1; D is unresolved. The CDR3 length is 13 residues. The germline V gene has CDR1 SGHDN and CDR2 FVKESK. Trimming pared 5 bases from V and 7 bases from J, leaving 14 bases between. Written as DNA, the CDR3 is TGTGCCAGCAGCAAAAACGGTGGTGGTGAAGCTTTCTTT. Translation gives CASSKNGGGEAFF.

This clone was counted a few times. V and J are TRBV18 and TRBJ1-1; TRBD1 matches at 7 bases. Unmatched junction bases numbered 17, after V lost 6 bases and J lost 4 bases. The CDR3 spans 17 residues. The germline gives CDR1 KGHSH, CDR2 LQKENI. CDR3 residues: CASSQLRTGRVGTEAFF. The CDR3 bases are TGTGCCAGCTCCCAACTCAGGACAGGACGGGTGGGCACTGAAGCTTTCTTT. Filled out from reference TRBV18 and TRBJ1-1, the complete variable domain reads NAGVMQNPRHLVRRRGQEARLRCSPMKGHSHVYWYRQLPEEGLKFMVYLQKENIIDESGMPKERFSAEFPKEGPSILRIQQVVRGDSAAYFCASSQLRTGRVGTEAFFGQGTRLTVV.

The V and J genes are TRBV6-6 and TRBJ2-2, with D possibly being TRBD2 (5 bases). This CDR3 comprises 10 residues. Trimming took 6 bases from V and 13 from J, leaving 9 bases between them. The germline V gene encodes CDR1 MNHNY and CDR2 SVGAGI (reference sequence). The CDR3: CASSRGGLFF. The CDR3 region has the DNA TGTGCCAGCAGCCGGGGTGGGCTGTTTTTT.

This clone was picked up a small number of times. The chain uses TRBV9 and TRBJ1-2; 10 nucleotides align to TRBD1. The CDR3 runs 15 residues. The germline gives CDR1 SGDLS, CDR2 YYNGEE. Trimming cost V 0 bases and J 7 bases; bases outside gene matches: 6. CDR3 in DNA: TGTGCCAGCAGCGTAGCGGGGGGACAGGGGTCTGGCTACACCTTC. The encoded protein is CASSVAGGQGSGYTF.

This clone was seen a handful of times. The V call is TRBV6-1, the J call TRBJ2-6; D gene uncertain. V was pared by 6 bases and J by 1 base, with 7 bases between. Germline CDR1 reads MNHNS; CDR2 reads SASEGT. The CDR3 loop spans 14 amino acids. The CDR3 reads CASRDTSGANVLTF. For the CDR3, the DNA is TGTGCCAGCAGGGATACTTCTGGGGCCAACGTCCTGACTTTC.

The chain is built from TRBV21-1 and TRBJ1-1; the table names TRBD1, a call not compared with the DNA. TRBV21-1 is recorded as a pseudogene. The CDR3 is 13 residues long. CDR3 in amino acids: CAYHRGRRGEAFF. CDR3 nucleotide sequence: TGTGCCTACCACAGGGGGCGACGTGGTGAAGCTTTCTTT.

CDR3 sequence reads: CASSGNPSGRGTQYF. In nucleotides, the CDR3 is TGTGCCAGCAGCGGCAACCCTAGCGGGAGAGGGACGCAGTATTTT. The chain combines TRBV7-8 with TRBJ2-3, with TRBD2 matching 10 bases. The V and J ends lost 5 bases and 9 bases, in that order; junction bases with no gene match: 11. This CDR3 spans 15 amino acids. Germline V CDR1 and CDR2: SGHVS, FQNEAQ.

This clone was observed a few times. CDR3 DNA sequence: TGTGCCAGCAGTGAAGCATTCTACCGGGACATGGCGTTCTTC. Its protein product is CASSEAFYRDMAFF. V and J are TRBV6-1 and TRBJ2-1; possibly TRBD1 for D (6 bases). V was pared by 0 bases and J by 15 bases, with 18 bases between. From germline, CDR1 is MNHNS and CDR2 SASEGT. The CDR3 contains 14 residues.

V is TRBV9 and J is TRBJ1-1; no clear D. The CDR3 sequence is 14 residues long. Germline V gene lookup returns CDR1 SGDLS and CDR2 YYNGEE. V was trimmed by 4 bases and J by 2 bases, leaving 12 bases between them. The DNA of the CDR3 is TGTGCCAGCAGCCAGGCACAGAAAAACACTGAAGCTTTCTTT. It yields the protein CASSQAQKNTEAFF.

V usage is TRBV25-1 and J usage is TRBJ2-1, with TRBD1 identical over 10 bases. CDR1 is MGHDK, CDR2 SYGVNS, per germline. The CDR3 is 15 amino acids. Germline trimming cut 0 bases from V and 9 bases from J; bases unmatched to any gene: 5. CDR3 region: CASSEYGQGGSEQFF. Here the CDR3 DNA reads TGTGCCAGCAGTGAATACGGACAGGGGGGTAGTGAGCAGTTCTTC.

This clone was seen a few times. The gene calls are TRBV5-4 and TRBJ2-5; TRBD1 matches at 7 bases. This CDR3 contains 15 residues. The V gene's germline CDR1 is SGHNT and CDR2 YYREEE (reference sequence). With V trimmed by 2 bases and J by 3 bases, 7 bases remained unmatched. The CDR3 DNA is TGTGCCAGCAGCTTTTGGGACAGAAGAGAAGAGACCCAGTACTTC. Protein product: CASSFWDRREETQYF. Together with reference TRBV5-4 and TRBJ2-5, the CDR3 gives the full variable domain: ETGVTQSPTHLIKTRGQQVTLRCSSQSGHNTVSWYQQALGQGPQFIFQYYREEENGRGNFPPRFSGLQFPNYSSELNVNALELDDSALYLCASSFWDRREETQYFGPGTRLLVL.

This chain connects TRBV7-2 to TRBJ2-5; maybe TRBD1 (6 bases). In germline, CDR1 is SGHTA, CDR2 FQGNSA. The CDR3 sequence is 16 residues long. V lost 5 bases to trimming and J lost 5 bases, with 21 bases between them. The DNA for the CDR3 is TGTGCCAGCAGCCAGAACCGACCAGGGGATGGGGAGACCCAGTACTTC. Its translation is CASSQNRPGDGETQYF.

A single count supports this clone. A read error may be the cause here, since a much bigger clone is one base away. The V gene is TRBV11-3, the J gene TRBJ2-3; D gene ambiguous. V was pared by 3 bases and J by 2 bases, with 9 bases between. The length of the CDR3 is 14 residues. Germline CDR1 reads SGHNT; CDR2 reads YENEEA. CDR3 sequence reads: CASSLGDDTDTQYF. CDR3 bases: TGTGCCAGCAGCTTGGGCGACGACACAGATACGCAGTATTTT. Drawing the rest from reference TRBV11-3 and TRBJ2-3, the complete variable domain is EAGVVQSPRYKIIEKKQPVAFWCNPISGHNTLYWYLQNLGQGPELLIRYENEEAVDDSQLPKDRFSAERLKGVDSTLKIQPAELGDSAVYLCASSLGDDTDTQYFGPGTRLTVL.

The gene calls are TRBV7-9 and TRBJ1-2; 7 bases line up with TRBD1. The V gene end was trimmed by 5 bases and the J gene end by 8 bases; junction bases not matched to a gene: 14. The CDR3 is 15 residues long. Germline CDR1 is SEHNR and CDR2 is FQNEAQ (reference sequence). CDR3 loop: CASSGKGQSSRGYTF. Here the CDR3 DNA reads TGTGCCAGCAGCGGCAAGGGACAGTCCTCTAGGGGCTACACCTTC.

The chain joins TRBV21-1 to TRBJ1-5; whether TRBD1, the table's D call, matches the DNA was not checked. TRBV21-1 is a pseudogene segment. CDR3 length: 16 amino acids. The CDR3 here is CASSKPGAYSNQPQHF. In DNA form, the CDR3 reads TGTGCCAGCAGCAAACCAGGGGCCTATAGCAATCAGCCCCAGCATTTT.

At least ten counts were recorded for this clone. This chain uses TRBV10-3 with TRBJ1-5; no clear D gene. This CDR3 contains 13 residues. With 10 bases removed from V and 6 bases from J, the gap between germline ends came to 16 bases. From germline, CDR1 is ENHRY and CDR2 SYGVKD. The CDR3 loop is CASAISESQPQHF. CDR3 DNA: TGTGCCAGCGCCATCAGTGAGAGTCAGCCCCAGCATTTT.

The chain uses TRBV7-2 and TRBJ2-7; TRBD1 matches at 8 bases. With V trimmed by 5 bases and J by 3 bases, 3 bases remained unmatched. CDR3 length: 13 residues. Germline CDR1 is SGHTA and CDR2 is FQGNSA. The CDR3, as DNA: TGTGCCAGCAGCGCTGGGACAGGCTACGAGCAGTACTTC. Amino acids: CASSAGTGYEQYF.

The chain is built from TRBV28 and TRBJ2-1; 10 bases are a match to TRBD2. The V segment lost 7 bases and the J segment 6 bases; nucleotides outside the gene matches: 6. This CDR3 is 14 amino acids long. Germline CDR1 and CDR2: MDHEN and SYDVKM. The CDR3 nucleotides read TGTGCCAGCACCCCTAGCGGGAGTACCAATGAGCAGTTCTTC. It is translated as CASTPSGSTNEQFF.

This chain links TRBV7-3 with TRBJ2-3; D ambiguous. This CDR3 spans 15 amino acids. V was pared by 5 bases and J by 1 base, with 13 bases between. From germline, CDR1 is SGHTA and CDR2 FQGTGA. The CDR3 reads CASSMQAVGTDTQYF. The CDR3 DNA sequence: TGTGCCAGCAGCATGCAGGCGGTAGGCACAGATACGCAGTATTTT. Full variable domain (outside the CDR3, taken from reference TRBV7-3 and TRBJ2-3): GAGVSQTPSNKVTEKGKYVELRCDPISGHTALYWYRQSLGQGPEFLIYFQGTGAADDSGLPNDRFFAVRPEGSVSTLKIQRTERGDSAVYLCASSMQAVGTDTQYFGPGTRLTVL.

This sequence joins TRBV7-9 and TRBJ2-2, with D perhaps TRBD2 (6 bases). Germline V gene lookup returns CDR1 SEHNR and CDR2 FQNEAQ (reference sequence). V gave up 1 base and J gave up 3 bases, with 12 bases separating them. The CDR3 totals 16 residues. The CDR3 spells CASSLGGGPDTGELFF. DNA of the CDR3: TGTGCCAGCAGCTTAGGGGGAGGACCCGACACCGGGGAGCTGTTTTTT.